A single sample is the source of the 21 T cell receptor beta chains below, sequenced in a study of immune heterogeneity within non-small cell lung tumors. Template input was genomic DNA from bulk tumor (around 600 ng per sample). Several spatially distant biopsies were obtained per primary tumor intraoperatively. Those enrolled were patients newly diagnosed with untreated non-small cell lung cancer and undergoing curative surgery. The TCR beta CDR3 region was amplified by multiplex PCR employing 32 V and 13 J primers. TCRdb independently ran MiXCR on the multiplex PCR reads; one entry per CDR3 protein. The data contain thousands of distinct CDR3 sequences, roughly 27% of them singletons. The sequenced material came from lung tumor tissue. The receptors were gathered from a man aged 60 to 75 with non-small cell lung cancer.

This chain connects TRBV6-1 to TRBJ1-4, with unresolved D. Trimming cost V 6 bases and J 1 base, with 9 bases left between them. Germline V lookup: CDR1 MNHNS, CDR2 SASEGT. This CDR3 has 14 amino acids. The CDR3 DNA sequence: TGTGCCAGCAGCCCGGTAGTAACTAATGAAAAACTGTTTTTT. Residues: CASSPVVTNEKLFF.

This clonotype was counted once. V usage is TRBV6-1 and J usage is TRBJ2-2; D unclear. This CDR3 spans 14 amino acids. In germline, CDR1 is MNHNS, CDR2 SASEGT. V was clipped by 2 bases and J by 1 base, with 5 bases between them. CDR3 sequence (DNA): TGTGCCAGCAGTGAAAGGAGGAACACCGGGGAGCTGTTTTTT. Its translation: CASSERRNTGELFF.

This clonotype was observed a few times. The V call is TRBV29-1, the J call TRBJ2-1, with 8 bases lining up with TRBD1. V dropped 0 bases and J dropped 5; count of bases not matched to a gene: 3. The CDR3 is 14 amino acids. Germline V gene sequence: CDR1 SQVTM, CDR2 ANQGSEA. The CDR3 sequence is CSVEDRGPNNEQFF. CDR3 bases: TGCAGCGTTGAAGACAGGGGGCCCAACAATGAGCAGTTCTTC.

This clonotype is medium-sized (0.01 to 0.1%) within its sample. The gene calls are TRBV19 and TRBJ1-5, with TRBD1 identical over 12 bases. The J segment lost 7 bases and the V segment lost 3 bases, leaving 7 bases of the junction unmatched. The CDR3 length is 16 residues. In germline, CDR1 is LNHDA, CDR2 SQIVND (reference sequence). The CDR3 protein is CASSIPGQGARQPQHF. The CDR3 nucleotides are TGTGCCAGTAGTATTCCGGGACAGGGGGCTCGACAGCCCCAGCATTTT.

In this sample, this clonotype turned up a few times. The rearrangement uses TRBV28 and TRBJ2-5, with D tentatively TRBD2 (6 bases). V gave up 3 bases and J gave up 9 bases, with 11 bases separating them. CDR1 and CDR2 from the germline V gene are MDHEN and SYDVKM. The CDR3 loop spans 12 amino acids. This chain's CDR3 is CASSFGTGAQYF. The CDR3 coding sequence is TGTGCCAGCAGTTTTGGAACGGGGGCCCAGTACTTC. Based on the CDR3 plus reference TRBV28 and TRBJ2-5, the full variable domain is DVKVTQSSRYLVKRTGEKVFLECVQDMDHENMFWYRQDPGLGLRLIYFSYDVKMKEKGDIPEGYSVSREKKERFSLILESASTNQTSMYLCASSFGTGAQYFGPGTRLLVL.

The V gene is TRBV28, the J gene TRBJ1-6; 7 bases are shared with TRBD1. Germline V gene lookup returns CDR1 MDHEN and CDR2 SYDVKM. J gave up 7 bases and V 6 bases, and 9 bases lay outside the gene matches. The CDR3 sequence is 15 residues long. CDR3 protein: CASRSHQTGNSPLHF. The DNA of the CDR3 is TGTGCCAGCAGATCACATCAGACAGGGAATTCACCCCTCCACTTT. Variable domain in full (rest from reference TRBV28 and TRBJ1-6): DVKVTQSSRYLVKRTGEKVFLECVQDMDHENMFWYRQDPGLGLRLIYFSYDVKMKEKGDIPEGYSVSREKKERFSLILESASTNQTSMYLCASRSHQTGNSPLHFGNGTRLTVT.

The V and J genes are TRBV20-1 and TRBJ1-1; tentatively, D is TRBD1 (6 bases). CDR1 is DFQATT, CDR2 SNEGSKA, per germline (reference sequence). Trimming stripped 3 bases from V and 6 bases from J, with 17 bases between. CDR3 length: 14 amino acids. The CDR3 region is CSASLGRGFSEAFF. For the CDR3, the DNA is TGCAGTGCTAGTCTAGGCAGGGGATTTTCTGAAGCTTTCTTT.

By frequency in the sample, this clonotype is medium-sized. V usage is TRBV3-1 and J usage is TRBJ2-7; no clear D. Trimming cost V 1 base and J 3 bases, with 4 bases left between them. CDR1 and CDR2 (germline): LGHDT, YNNKEL (reference sequence). The CDR3 runs to 12 residues. CDR3 loop: CASSQGFYEQYF. The CDR3, as DNA: TGTGCCAGCAGCCAAGGGTTCTACGAGCAGTACTTC.

The chain employs TRBV11-2 and TRBJ2-2; TRBD2 agrees at 10 bases. CDR1 and CDR2 from the germline V gene are SGHAT and FQNNGV. The length of the CDR3 is 17 residues. The ends lost 0 bases at V and 0 bases at J; junction bases unmatched: 1. The CDR3 DNA reads TGTGCCAGCAGCTTAGAGGGACTAGCGTCGAACACCGGGGAGCTGTTTTTT. This gives the protein CASSLEGLASNTGELFF.

The CDR3 is CASSRGTGPHTDTQYF. CDR3 coding DNA: TGTGCCAGCAGCCGCGGGACAGGGCCACATACAGATACGCAGTATTTT. The V call is TRBV3-1, the J call TRBJ2-3, with 9 positions matching TRBD1. The CDR3 consists of 16 residues. V dropped 4 bases and J dropped 3; count of bases not matched to a gene: 8. CDR1 LGHDT and CDR2 YNNKEL come from the germline V gene (reference sequence).

Sample share makes this clonotype medium-sized. The chain carries TRBV7-9 and TRBJ2-1, with a possible D match to TRBD1 (6 bases). The V and J ends lost 0 bases and 1 base respectively, with 7 bases between them. Germline V gene data show CDR1 as SEHNR and CDR2 as FQNEAQ (reference sequence). The CDR3 spans 15 residues. The CDR3 nucleotides read TGTGCCAGCAGCTTAGCGGGGGCGTCCTACAATGAGCAGTTCTTC. Translation: CASSLAGASYNEQFF.

This clonotype is judged medium-sized. This chain connects TRBV20-1 to TRBJ1-1; no clear D. V lost 0 bases, J lost 3 bases, and 11 bases lay in between. Germline lookup yields CDR1 DFQATT and CDR2 SNEGSKA (reference sequence). The CDR3 is 14 residues long. DNA of the CDR3: TGCAGTGCTAGAGAGATCTTGCGGGACACTGAAGCTTTCTTT. It specifies CSAREILRDTEAFF.

By its share, this clonotype is large. The chain combines TRBV28 with TRBJ1-6; D perhaps matches TRBD1 (5 bases). The CDR3 has 22 amino acids. Trimming took 5 bases from V and 9 from J, leaving 38 bases between them. Germline V lookup: CDR1 MDHEN, CDR2 SYDVKM. In DNA form, the CDR3 reads TGTGCCAGCAGTCCCCACACTCTTATCAGGGTCATAGCTACCCTCGAACGTTCACCCCTCCACTTT. Protein product: CASSPHTLIRVIATLERSPLHF.

This clonotype was seen only once. A junction end diverges from the germline sequence, so it may reflect a read error. This chain links TRBV28 with TRBJ1-5, with unresolved D. This CDR3 comprises 14 residues. CDR1 is MDHEN and CDR2 is SYDVKM in the germline V gene. The CDR3, as DNA: TGTGCCAGCAGTTCATGGGGATTCAATCAGCGCCAGCATTTT. Its protein is CASSSWGFNQRQHF. Complete variable domain (other parts from reference TRBV28 and TRBJ1-5): DVKVTQSSRYLVKRTGEKVFLECVQDMDHENMFWYRQDPGLGLRLIYFSYDVKMKEKGDIPEGYSVSREKKERFSLILESASTNQTSMYLCASSSWGFNQRQHFGDGTRLSIL.

Relative to its sample, this clonotype is medium-sized. This chain joins TRBV27 and TRBJ2-7; D is perhaps TRBD1 (5 bases). Per germline, CDR1 MNHEY and CDR2 SMNVEV (reference sequence). Trimming took off 0 bases at V and 6 bases at J, with 12 bases between the two ends. There are 14 residues in the CDR3. CDR3 in amino acids: CASSLSSGLSEQYF. CDR3 nucleotides: TGTGCCAGCAGTTTATCTTCAGGGCTGAGCGAGCAGTACTTC.

Judged by abundance, this clonotype is medium-sized. The chain's CDR3 is CASSFRNTGELFF. As DNA, the CDR3 is TGTGCCAGCAGCTTCCGCAACACCGGGGAGCTGTTTTTT. The chain uses TRBV7-2 and TRBJ2-2; D unclear. CDR1 is SGHTA and CDR2 is FQGNSA in the germline V gene. CDR3 size: 13 residues. V was shortened by 3 bases and J by 2 bases, with 4 bases between the two germline ends.

This clonotype is medium-sized (0.01 to 0.1%) by share. This chain joins TRBV6-2 or TRBV6-3 and TRBJ2-1, with D unclear. This CDR3 comprises 16 residues. CDR1 and CDR2 (germline): MNHEY, SVGEGT. The V end was cut by 5 bases, the J end by 4 bases, with 18 bases between. The DNA of the CDR3 is TGTGCCAGCAGTACCAAACCACCCGACCATTACAATGAGCAGTTCTTC. Translated: CASSTKPPDHYNEQFF.

This clonotype is categorized as medium-sized. This chain's CDR3 is CATSVGGTGELFF. CDR3 nucleotides: TGTGCCACTTCCGTGGGGGGAACCGGGGAGCTGTTTTTT. This chain joins TRBV9 and TRBJ2-2; possible D gene TRBD2, 6 bases. Germline V gene data show CDR1 as SGDLS and CDR2 as YYNGEE. V was shortened by 9 bases and J by 5 bases, with 14 bases between the two germline ends. The CDR3 consists of 13 residues.

Sample share makes this clonotype medium-sized (0.01 to 0.1%). The genes are TRBV28 and TRBJ2-7; D is possibly TRBD2 (6 bases). The CDR3 totals 15 residues. Germline CDR1 is MDHEN and CDR2 is SYDVKM. Trimming pared 2 bases from V and 1 base from J, leaving 12 bases between. The CDR3: CASSLRQGGSYEQYF. The CDR3 bases are TGTGCCAGCAGTTTACGGCAGGGAGGATCCTACGAGCAGTACTTC.

The CDR3 sequence is CATSGSAWGQGGHEQYF. DNA for the CDR3: TGTGCCACCAGCGGCAGCGCCTGGGGACAGGGGGGCCACGAGCAGTACTTC. V usage is TRBV15 and J usage is TRBJ2-7; 11 nucleotides agree with TRBD1. Per germline, CDR1 LNHNV and CDR2 YYDKDF (reference sequence). V lost 5 bases to trimming and J lost 5 bases; unmatched junction nucleotides: 14. CDR3 length: 17 amino acids. The entire variable domain, with the rest obtained from reference TRBV15 and TRBJ2-7, is as follows: DAMVIQNPRYQVTQFGKPVTLSCSQTLNHNVMYWYQQKSSQAPKLLFHYYDKDFNNEADTPDNFQSRRPNTSFCFLDIRSPGLGDTAMYLCATSGSAWGQGGHEQYFGPGTRLTVT.

V and J are TRBV20-1 and TRBJ2-3, with TRBD1 matching 11 bases. Germline V gene data show CDR1 as DFQATT and CDR2 as SNEGSKA (reference sequence). Trimming took 2 bases from V and 3 from J; bases not matched to a gene: 4. The CDR3 totals 15 residues. The DNA of the CDR3 is TGCAGTGCTAGACACCGGGACAGGGGGACAGATACGCAGTATTTT. This encodes CSARHRDRGTDTQYF.